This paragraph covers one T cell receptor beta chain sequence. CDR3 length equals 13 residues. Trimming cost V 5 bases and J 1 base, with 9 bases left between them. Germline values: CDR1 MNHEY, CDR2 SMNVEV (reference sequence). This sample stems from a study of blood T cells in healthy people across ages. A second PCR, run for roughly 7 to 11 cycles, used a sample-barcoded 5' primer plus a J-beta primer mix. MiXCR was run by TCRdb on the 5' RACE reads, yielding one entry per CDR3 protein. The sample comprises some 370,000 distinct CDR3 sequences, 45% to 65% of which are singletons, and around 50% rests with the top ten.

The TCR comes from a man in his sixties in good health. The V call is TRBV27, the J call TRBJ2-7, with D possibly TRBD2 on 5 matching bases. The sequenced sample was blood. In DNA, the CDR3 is TGTGCCAGCAGTATGGGGAGTTCCTACGAGCAGTACTTC. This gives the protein CASSMGSSYEQYF.